Presented here are 12 T cell receptor beta chains from one specimen sequenced in a study of CD8 T cells in ankylosing spondylitis (dated by TCRdb to about 2017). Library method: 5' RACE. Sequencing took place on an Illumina HiSeq 2500. TCRdb's own reprocessing of the public reads used fastp at Q25 and MiXCR and kept productive beta chains. Rows with one shared CDR3 protein collapse into an entry with the most common genes and DNA. The sample data list about 320,000 distinct CDR3 sequences, and approximately 10% of these were observed just once. The ten largest make up roughly 9.1% of the sample. Material for sequencing was blood, either unsorted or a sorted T cell fraction (not recorded which). All receptors come from a female donor with ankylosing spondylitis or in good health (not recorded which).

This sequence joins TRBV11-2 and TRBJ2-7; D could derive from TRBD1 or TRBD2 (5 bases each). The germline V gene encodes CDR1 SGHAT and CDR2 FQNNGV. Deletions cut 3 bases from V and 7 bases from J, with 16 bases between. CDR3 length equals 14 residues. CDR3 coding DNA: TGTGCCAGCAGCTTCGGGACCACAGCCGTAGAGCAGTACTTC. Its translation is CASSFGTTAVEQYF.

This clonotype was seen at least ten times. This sequence joins TRBV27 and TRBJ2-1, with D perhaps matching TRBD2 (5 bases). Trimming took 2 bases from V and 4 from J, leaving 15 bases between them. Germline CDR1 MNHEY, CDR2 SMNVEV (reference sequence). This CDR3 has 16 amino acids. CDR3 amino acids: CASSLRRMGGYNEQFF. The CDR3, as DNA: TGTGCCAGCAGTTTAAGAAGGATGGGCGGGTACAATGAGCAGTTCTTC.

This clonotype occurred a few times. The chain uses TRBV5-4 and TRBJ2-3; TRBD2 aligns across 15 bases. Germline-derived CDR1 and CDR2 are SGHNT and YYREEE (reference sequence). The CDR3 spans 19 residues. Trimming cost V 4 bases and J 4 bases; bases outside gene matches: 13. This CDR3 reads CASSLGLAGGRGRADTQYF. In DNA form, the CDR3 reads TGTGCCAGCAGCCTGGGACTAGCGGGAGGCCGGGGTAGGGCAGATACGCAGTATTTT.

This clonotype has at least ten counts. The chain is built from TRBV6-1 and TRBJ2-7; 9 positions match TRBD2. The CDR3 has 13 residues. Germline CDR1 reads MNHNS; CDR2 reads SASEGT. With V trimmed by 6 bases and J by 7 bases, 7 bases remained unmatched. In nucleotides, the CDR3 is TGTGCCAGCAGGGGACTAGCCAATGAAGAGCAGTACTTC. It encodes CASRGLANEEQYF.

This clonotype was seen at least ten times. The chain couples TRBV20-1 to TRBJ2-3, with 8 bases fitting TRBD2. Germline CDR1 is DFQATT and CDR2 is SNEGSKA (reference sequence). The CDR3 runs 14 residues. The J segment lost 6 bases and the V segment lost 1 base, leaving 6 bases of the junction unmatched. CDR3 DNA: TGCAGTGCTAGAGGCGGGCGGGAGGTCGATACGCAGTATTTT. Translated, it gives CSARGGREVDTQYF.

This clonotype was detected many times. The chain uses TRBV5-1 and TRBJ2-1, with 12 bases fitting TRBD2. This CDR3 contains 16 residues. CDR1 is SGHRS and CDR2 is YFSETQ in the germline V gene. J was trimmed by 9 bases and V by 0 bases; bases with no gene match: 7. CDR3 residues: CASSLEPSGGAGEQFF. CDR3 DNA: TGCGCCAGCAGCTTGGAACCTAGCGGGGGGGCTGGTGAGCAGTTCTTC.

This sequence joins TRBV5-1 and TRBJ2-3; 7 nucleotides align to TRBD1. The CDR3 is made up of 17 amino acids. Germline V gene lookup returns CDR1 SGHRS and CDR2 YFSETQ. The trim removed 0 bases at V and 2 bases at J, leaving 9 bases unmatched. This chain's CDR3 is CASSLGGGRTLTDTQYF. The DNA for the CDR3 is TGCGCCAGCAGCTTGGGAGGGGGCCGGACCCTCACAGATACGCAGTATTTT.

This clonotype was seen repeatedly, ten times or more. The rearrangement uses TRBV5-1 and TRBJ2-1, with D possibly TRBD1 on 5 matching bases. CDR1 is SGHRS, CDR2 YFSETQ, per germline. The germline V and J ends were trimmed by 1 base and 7 bases, with 12 bases remaining between them. The CDR3 has 14 amino acids. CDR3 residues: CASSLYPGMNEQFF. CDR3 sequence (DNA): TGCGCCAGCAGCTTGTATCCAGGGATGAATGAGCAGTTCTTC.

Only a few counts were recorded for this clonotype. The chain joins TRBV4-3 to TRBJ2-1; 9 bases fit TRBD2. V lost 0 bases, J lost 7 bases, and 4 bases stayed unmatched. The germline CDR1 and CDR2 sequences are LGHNA and YSLEER. There are 15 residues in the CDR3. CDR3 loop: CASSQDGTSFNEQFF. The CDR3 DNA sequence: TGCGCCAGCAGCCAAGACGGGACTAGCTTTAATGAGCAGTTCTTC.

The sample holds a few counts of this clonotype. This chain links TRBV20-1 with TRBJ2-7, with D unclear. The germline gives CDR1 DFQATT, CDR2 SNEGSKA (reference sequence). The length of the CDR3 is 10 residues. V shed 7 bases and J shed 4 bases, with 8 bases lying between them. CDR3 sequence: CSGGRYEQYF. CDR3 DNA sequence: TGCAGTGGCGGCCGTTACGAGCAGTACTTC.

Comment on this clonotype: This may be a read error, as it is one base from a much larger clone. The gene calls are TRBV6-9 and TRBJ1-6; 9 nucleotides agree with TRBD1. Looked up from germline, CDR1 is MNHGY and CDR2 is SVAAGI. CDR3 size: 14 residues. CDR3 sequence reads: CASSSDRGNGTLDF. The CDR3 region has the DNA TGTGCCAGCAGCTCGGACAGGGGAAATGGGACCCTCGACTTT.

Ten or more counts support this clonotype. This chain joins TRBV7-2 and TRBJ2-4, with 7 nucleotides matching TRBD1. The CDR3 has 15 residues. Germline-derived CDR1 and CDR2 are SGHTA and FQGNSA. V lost 4 bases to trimming and J lost 3 bases; unmatched junction nucleotides: 6. The CDR3 DNA is TGTGCCAGCAGCTGGTCTGCAGGGGGCAAAAACATTCAGTACTTC. Amino acids: CASSWSAGGKNIQYF.